This TCR beta chain is drawn from a study of blood T cell repertoires in COVID-19. TCRdb's table, derived via immunoSEQ multiplex PCR, lists solely in-frame clones and lacks some. The data show 300,000 to 350,000 clones, with 75% to 90% seen just once and approximately 2.9% held by the top ten. V was pared by 3 bases and J by 3 bases, with 15 bases between. CDR3 size: 15 residues. The rearrangement joins TRBV23-1 to TRBJ2-7, with a tentative D call TRBD2 (6 bases). TRBV23-1 is marked as an open reading frame, function uncertain. Specimen: peripheral blood. This TCR came from a woman younger than 45 with COVID-19, enrolled during active disease. The CDR3 coding sequence is TGCGCCAGCAGTCACCGGCGGGATAATCACTACGAGCAGTACTTC. It codes for CASSHRRDNHYEQYF.